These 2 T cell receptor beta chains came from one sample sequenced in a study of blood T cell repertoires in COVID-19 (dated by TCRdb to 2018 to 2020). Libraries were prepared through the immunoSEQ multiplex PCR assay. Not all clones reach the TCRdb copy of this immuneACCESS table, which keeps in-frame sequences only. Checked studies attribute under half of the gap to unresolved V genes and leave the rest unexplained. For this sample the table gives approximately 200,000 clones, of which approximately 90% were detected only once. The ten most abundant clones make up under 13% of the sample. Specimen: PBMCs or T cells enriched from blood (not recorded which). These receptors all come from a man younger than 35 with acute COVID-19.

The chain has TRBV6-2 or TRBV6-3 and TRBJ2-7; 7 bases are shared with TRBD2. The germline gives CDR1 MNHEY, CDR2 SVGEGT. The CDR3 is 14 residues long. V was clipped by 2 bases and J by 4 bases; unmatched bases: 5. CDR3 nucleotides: TGTGCCAGCAGTTACAGCCAGCGGGGATACGAGCAGTACTTC. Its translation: CASSYSQRGYEQYF.

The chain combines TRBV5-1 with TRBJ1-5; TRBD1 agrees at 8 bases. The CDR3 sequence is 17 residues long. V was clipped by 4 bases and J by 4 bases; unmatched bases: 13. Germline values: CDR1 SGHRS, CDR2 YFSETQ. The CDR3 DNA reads TGCGCCAGCAGCGAGACACCGGGACAGGCTTCTAATCAGCCCCAGCATTTT. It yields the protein CASSETPGQASNQPQHF.